Each of the 8 T cell receptor beta chains below was sequenced from the same sample in a study of technical replicates of blood from a handful of donors. Repertoires were generated with immunoSEQ multiplex PCR, while TCRdb's copy carries only in-frame clones and drops some. The repertoire holds more than 70,000 clones, 95% to 97% seen once, with roughly 0.2% in the top ten. The sample taken for sequencing was T cells isolated from PBMCs. The receptors come from a human donor in good health.

The rearrangement uses TRBV2 and TRBJ2-7; D not certain. Between the trimmed V and J ends, which lost 1 base and 3 bases, there was a span of 10 bases. The germline V gene encodes CDR1 SNHLY and CDR2 FYNNEI. The CDR3 is made up of 14 amino acids. The CDR3 DNA is TGTGCCAGCAGTGAAGGGGTAGCCTACTACGAGCAGTACTTC. Translated: CASSEGVAYYEQYF.

The chain combines TRBV30 with TRBJ1-2, with 7 nucleotides matching TRBD1. Germline trimming cut 2 bases from V and 2 bases from J; bases unmatched to any gene: 5. Per the germline V gene, CDR1 is GTSNPN and CDR2 is SVGIG (reference sequence). The CDR3 covers 14 residues. The DNA for the CDR3 is TGTGCCTGGAGTCGAGGGGGCAGGAACTATGGCTACACCTTC. Residues: CAWSRGGRNYGYTF.

The V gene is TRBV5-1, the J gene TRBJ1-2, with a tentative D call TRBD1 (5 bases). The V end lost 5 bases, the J end lost 7 bases, and 15 bases lay between the germline ends. The germline gives CDR1 SGHRS, CDR2 YFSETQ. The CDR3 is 13 amino acids. CDR3 nucleotide sequence: TGCGCCAGCAGGGAAGGGACGGAGGGTGGCTACACCTTC. It specifies CASREGTEGGYTF. The complete variable domain, with remaining parts taken from reference TRBV5-1 and TRBJ1-2, reads KAGVTQTPRYLIKTRGQQVTLSCSPISGHRSVSWYQQTPGQGLQFLFEYFSETQRNKGNFPGRFSGRQFSNSRSEMNVSTLELGDSALYLCASREGTEGGYTFGSGTRLTVV.

The J gene is TRBJ2-2, the V gene TRBV4-2; 10 bases fit TRBD2. Germline CDR1 reads LGHNA; CDR2 reads YNFKEQ. After removal of 8 bases from V and 4 bases from J, the junction contained 7 bases not matched to a gene. The CDR3 runs 15 residues. This CDR3 is CASEAGTSVTGELFF. The DNA for the CDR3 is TGTGCCAGCGAGGCCGGGACTAGCGTCACCGGGGAGCTGTTTTTT.

This chain joins TRBV11-2 and TRBJ1-1; 7 positions match TRBD1. Per the germline V gene, CDR1 is SGHAT and CDR2 is FQNNGV. V shed 8 bases, J shed 1 base, and the junction held 13 bases outside the gene matches. This CDR3 is built from 16 residues. Here the CDR3 reads CASGLGRGQTNTEAFF. CDR3 coding DNA: TGTGCCAGCGGATTAGGTAGGGGACAGACGAACACTGAAGCTTTCTTT.

The V and J genes are TRBV27 and TRBJ2-7, with 10 nucleotides matching TRBD1. Germline loops: CDR1 MNHEY, CDR2 SMNVEV (reference sequence). V gave up 5 bases and J gave up 3 bases; unmatched junction bases: 7. This CDR3 spans 15 amino acids. The CDR3, as DNA: TGTGCCAGCAGTCCCAGGACAGGGGGTGGCTACGAGCAGTACTTC. Its protein is CASSPRTGGGYEQYF.

This chain connects TRBV4-2 to TRBJ2-3; the match to TRBD2 covers 9 bases. The CDR3 is 17 amino acids. With 0 bases clipped from V and 3 bases from J, the junction kept 7 bases outside the gene matches. The germline V gene encodes CDR1 LGHNA and CDR2 YNFKEQ. The DNA for the CDR3 is TGTGCCAGCAGCCAAGACACGGCGGGAGGGACGACAGATACGCAGTATTTT. The encoded protein is CASSQDTAGGTTDTQYF.

The chain joins TRBV28 to TRBJ2-7, with 8 bases fitting TRBD1. Germline CDR1 and CDR2: MDHEN and SYDVKM. The CDR3 extends over 17 amino acids. With 6 bases clipped from V and 0 bases from J, the junction kept 13 bases outside the gene matches. In DNA form, the CDR3 reads TGTGCCAGCAGCCCCAGCCTCGGGACAGGAGCCTCCTACGAGCAGTACTTC. Protein product: CASSPSLGTGASYEQYF.